This paragraph covers one T cell receptor beta chain sequence. This specimen comes from a study of blood T cell repertoires in COVID-19. Overall study context: COVID-19 samples collected from the United States, Italy and Spain covered acute and convalescent phases. Sample material is recorded as cDNA or gDNA derived from T cells, B-cell-depleted T cells, or PBMCs.

Original processing notes: Amplification with reference gene primers provided the estimates of nucleated cell counts. Method: immunoSEQ multiplex PCR; TCRdb's copy keeps in-frame clones and lacks some. The DNA was the basis for D and trimming; V, J and clone size are from that table. The data show over 100,000 clones, approximately 80% seen once. CDR1 is LGHDT and CDR2 is YNNKEL in the germline V gene (reference sequence). V gave up 4 bases and J gave up 9 bases; unmatched junction bases: 22. The CDR3 is 19 amino acids. The chain combines TRBV3-1 (or the pseudogene TRBV3-2) with TRBJ2-1; 9 nucleotides align to TRBD2. Sequencing was done on a sample of peripheral blood. This receptor was identified in a man aged 55 to 70 with acute or convalescent COVID-19. CDR3 bases: TGTGCCAGCAGCCCCCTAGGTGCGGGAGGGCCCGGGGTTGCAACTGAGCAGTTCTTC. It is translated as CASSPLGAGGPGVATEQFF.